This T cell receptor beta chain originates from a study of cytomegalovirus exposure and HLA in healthy donors. Study outcomes and limitations: Some TCR beta chains (around 160 of them) were listed as cytomegalovirus-associated. Subsequent analysis showed first-cohort TCR clusters tending to co-occur in around 130 validation repertoires. Most observed TCR sequences were rare, whereas some public TCRs were detected in many donors.

Libraries were prepared by immunoSEQ multiplex PCR; TCRdb keeps only in-frame clonotypes and omits some of them. In the table there are about 160,000 clones, around 85% of which are singletons. Points on this clone: Its cognate antigen is unknown.

Germline CDR1 SGHVS, CDR2 FQNEAQ. The CDR3 extends over 14 amino acids. V was clipped by 3 bases and J by 7 bases; unmatched bases: 8. Sample: PBMCs. The gene calls are TRBV7-8 and TRBJ1-2, with TRBD1 matching over 7 bases. The sequence came from a woman between 25 and 40 years old in good health and CMV-seronegative. The CDR3 sequence is CASSLTGPSGGYTF. In nucleotides, the CDR3 is TGTGCCAGCAGCTTGACAGGGCCCTCGGGTGGCTACACCTTC.